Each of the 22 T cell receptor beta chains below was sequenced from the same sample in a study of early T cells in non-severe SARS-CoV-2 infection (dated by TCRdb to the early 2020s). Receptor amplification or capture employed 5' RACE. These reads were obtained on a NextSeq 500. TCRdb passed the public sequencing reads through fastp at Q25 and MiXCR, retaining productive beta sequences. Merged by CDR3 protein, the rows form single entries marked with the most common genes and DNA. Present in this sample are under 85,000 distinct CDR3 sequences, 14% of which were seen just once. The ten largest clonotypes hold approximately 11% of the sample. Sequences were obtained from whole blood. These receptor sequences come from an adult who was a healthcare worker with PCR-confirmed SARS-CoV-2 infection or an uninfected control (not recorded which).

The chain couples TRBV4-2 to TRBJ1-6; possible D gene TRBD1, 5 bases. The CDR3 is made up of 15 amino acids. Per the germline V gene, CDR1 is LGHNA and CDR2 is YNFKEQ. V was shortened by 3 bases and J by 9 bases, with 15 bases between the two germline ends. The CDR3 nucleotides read TGTGCCAGCAGCCAGATGACAGAGCGAGGTTCACCCCTCCACTTT. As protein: CASSQMTERGSPLHF.

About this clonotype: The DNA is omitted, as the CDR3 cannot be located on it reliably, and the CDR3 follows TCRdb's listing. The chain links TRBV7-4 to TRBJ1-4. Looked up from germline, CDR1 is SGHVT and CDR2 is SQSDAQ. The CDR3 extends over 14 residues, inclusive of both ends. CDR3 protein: CASSLAGRQKNCFF.

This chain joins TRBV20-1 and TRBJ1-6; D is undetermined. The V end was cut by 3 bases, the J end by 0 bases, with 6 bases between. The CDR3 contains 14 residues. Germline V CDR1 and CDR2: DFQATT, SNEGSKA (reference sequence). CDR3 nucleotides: TGCAGTGCTAGTCGAAGCTCCTATAATTCACCCCTCCACTTT. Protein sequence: CSASRSSYNSPLHF.

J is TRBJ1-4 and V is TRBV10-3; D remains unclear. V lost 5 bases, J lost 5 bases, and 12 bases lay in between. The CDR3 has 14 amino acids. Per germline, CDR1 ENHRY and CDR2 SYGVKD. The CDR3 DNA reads TGTGCCATCAGTCAGACCGCTACCAATGAAAAACTGTTTTTT. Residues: CAISQTATNEKLFF.

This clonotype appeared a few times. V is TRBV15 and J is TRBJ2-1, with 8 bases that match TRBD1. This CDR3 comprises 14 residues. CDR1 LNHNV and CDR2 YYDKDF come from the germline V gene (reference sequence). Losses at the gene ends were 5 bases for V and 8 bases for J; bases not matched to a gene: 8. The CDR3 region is CATSQDRVVDEQFF. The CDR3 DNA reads TGTGCCACCAGCCAGGACAGGGTTGTCGATGAGCAGTTCTTC.

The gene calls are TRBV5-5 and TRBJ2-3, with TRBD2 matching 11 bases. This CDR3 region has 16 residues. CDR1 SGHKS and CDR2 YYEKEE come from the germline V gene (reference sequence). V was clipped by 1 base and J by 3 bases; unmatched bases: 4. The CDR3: CASSLLASGGTDTQYF. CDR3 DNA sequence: TGTGCCAGCAGCTTGTTGGCTAGCGGGGGGACAGATACGCAGTATTTT.

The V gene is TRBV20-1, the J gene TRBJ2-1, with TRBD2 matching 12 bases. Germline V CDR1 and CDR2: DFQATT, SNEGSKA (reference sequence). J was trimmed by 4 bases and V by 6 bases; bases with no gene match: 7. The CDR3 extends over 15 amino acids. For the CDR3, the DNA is TGCAGTGCGACTACGACTAGCGGGGGATACAATGAGCAGTTCTTC. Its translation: CSATTTSGGYNEQFF.

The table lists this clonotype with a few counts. CDR3 sequence reads: CASSLFSNQPQHF. The CDR3 DNA sequence: TGTGCCAGCAGCTTATTCAGCAATCAGCCCCAGCATTTT. This chain uses TRBV11-2 with TRBJ1-5; D unclear. Trimming removed 2 bases at V and 1 base at J, with 3 bases between. Germline lookup yields CDR1 SGHAT and CDR2 FQNNGV. CDR3 length: 13 residues.

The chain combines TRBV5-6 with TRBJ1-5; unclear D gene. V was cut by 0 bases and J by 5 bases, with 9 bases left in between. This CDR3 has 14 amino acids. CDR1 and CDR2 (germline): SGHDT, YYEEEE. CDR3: CASSLGSWDQPQHF. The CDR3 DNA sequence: TGTGCCAGCAGCTTGGGTTCTTGGGATCAGCCCCAGCATTTT.

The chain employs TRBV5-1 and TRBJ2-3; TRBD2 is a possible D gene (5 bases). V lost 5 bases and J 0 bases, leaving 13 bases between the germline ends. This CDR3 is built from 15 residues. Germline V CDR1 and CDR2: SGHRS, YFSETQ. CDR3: CASSWSGPSTDTQYF. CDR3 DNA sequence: TGCGCCAGCAGTTGGAGCGGACCTAGCACAGATACGCAGTATTTT.

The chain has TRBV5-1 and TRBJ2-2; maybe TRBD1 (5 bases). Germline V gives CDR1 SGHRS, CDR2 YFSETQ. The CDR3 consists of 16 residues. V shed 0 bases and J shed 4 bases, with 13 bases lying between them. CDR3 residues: CASSLEGARGTGELFF. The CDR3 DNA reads TGCGCCAGCAGCTTGGAAGGCGCTAGGGGCACCGGGGAGCTGTTTTTT.

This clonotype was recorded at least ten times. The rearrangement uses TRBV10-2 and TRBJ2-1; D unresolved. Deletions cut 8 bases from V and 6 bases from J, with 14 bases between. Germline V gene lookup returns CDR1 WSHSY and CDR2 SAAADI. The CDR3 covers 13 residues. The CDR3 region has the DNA TGCGCCAGCTCGATAGTAGTATTCAATGAGCAGTTCTTC. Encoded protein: CASSIVVFNEQFF.

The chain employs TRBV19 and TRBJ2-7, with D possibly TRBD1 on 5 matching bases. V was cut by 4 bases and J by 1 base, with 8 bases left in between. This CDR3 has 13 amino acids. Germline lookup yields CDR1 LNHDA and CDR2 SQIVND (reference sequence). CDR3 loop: CASSRGRSYEQYF. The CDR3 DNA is TGTGCCAGTAGTAGGGGCAGATCCTACGAGCAGTACTTC. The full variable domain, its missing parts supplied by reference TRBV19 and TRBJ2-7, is DGGITQSPKYLFRKEGQNVTLSCEQNLNHDAMYWYRQDPGQGLRLIYYSQIVNDFQKGDIAEGYSVSREKKESFPLTVTSAQKNPTAFYLCASSRGRSYEQYFGPGTRLTVT.

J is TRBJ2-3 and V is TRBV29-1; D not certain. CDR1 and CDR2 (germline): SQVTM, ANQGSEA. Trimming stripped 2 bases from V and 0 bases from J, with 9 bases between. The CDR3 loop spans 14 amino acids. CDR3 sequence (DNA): TGCAGCGTTGAAAGTGTGTCTAGCACAGATACGCAGTATTTT. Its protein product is CSVESVSSTDTQYF.

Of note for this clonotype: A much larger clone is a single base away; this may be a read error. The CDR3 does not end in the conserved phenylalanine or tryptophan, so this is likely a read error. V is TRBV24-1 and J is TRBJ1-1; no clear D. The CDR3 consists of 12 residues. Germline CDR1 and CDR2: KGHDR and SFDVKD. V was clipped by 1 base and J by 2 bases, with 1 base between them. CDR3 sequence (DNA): TGTGCCACCAGTGATTTCAACACTGAAGCTTTCCTT. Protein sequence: CATSDFNTEAFL.

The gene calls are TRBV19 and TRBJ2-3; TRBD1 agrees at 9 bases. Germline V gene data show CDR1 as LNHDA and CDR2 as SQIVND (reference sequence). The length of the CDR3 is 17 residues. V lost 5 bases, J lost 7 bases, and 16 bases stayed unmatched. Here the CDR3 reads CASSPLPGQGAGNTQYF. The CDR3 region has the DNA TGTGCCAGTAGTCCATTACCGGGACAGGGAGCGGGAAATACGCAGTATTTT. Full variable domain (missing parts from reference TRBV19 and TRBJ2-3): DGGITQSPKYLFRKEGQNVTLSCEQNLNHDAMYWYRQDPGQGLRLIYYSQIVNDFQKGDIAEGYSVSREKKESFPLTVTSAQKNPTAFYLCASSPLPGQGAGNTQYFGPGTRLTVL.

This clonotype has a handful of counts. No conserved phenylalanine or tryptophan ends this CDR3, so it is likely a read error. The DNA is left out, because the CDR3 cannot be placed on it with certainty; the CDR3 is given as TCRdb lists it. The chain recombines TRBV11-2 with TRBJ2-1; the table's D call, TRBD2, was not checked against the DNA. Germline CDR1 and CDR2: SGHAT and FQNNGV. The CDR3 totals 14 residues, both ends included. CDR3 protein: CASSPAGLAGGMAL.

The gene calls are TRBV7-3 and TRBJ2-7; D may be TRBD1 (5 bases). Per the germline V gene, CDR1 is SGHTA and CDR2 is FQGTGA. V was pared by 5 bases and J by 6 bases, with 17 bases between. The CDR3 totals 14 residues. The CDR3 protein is CASSGGANLGEQYF. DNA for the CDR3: TGTGCCAGCAGCGGTGGGGCCAATCTAGGCGAGCAGTACTTC.

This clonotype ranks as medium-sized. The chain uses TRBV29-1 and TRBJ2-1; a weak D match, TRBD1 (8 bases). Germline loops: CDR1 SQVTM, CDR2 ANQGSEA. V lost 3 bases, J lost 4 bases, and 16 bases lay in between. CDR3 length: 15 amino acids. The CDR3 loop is CSVETGEGVYNEQFF. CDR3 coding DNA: TGCAGCGTTGAGACAGGGGAGGGGGTTTACAATGAGCAGTTCTTC.

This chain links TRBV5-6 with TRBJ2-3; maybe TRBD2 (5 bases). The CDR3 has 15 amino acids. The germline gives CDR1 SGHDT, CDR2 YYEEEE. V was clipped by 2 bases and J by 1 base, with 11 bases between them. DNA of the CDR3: TGTGCCAGCAGCTTAGGATTGGGAGGCACAGATACGCAGTATTTT. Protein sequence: CASSLGLGGTDTQYF.

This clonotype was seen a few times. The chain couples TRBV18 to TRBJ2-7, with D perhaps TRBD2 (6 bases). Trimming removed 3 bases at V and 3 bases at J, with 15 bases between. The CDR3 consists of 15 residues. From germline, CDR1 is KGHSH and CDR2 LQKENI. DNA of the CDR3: TGTGCCAGCTCACCGGGAGGCAGGACCTACTACGAGCAGTACTTC. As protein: CASSPGGRTYYEQYF. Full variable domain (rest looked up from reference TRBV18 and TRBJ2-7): NAGVMQNPRHLVRRRGQEARLRCSPMKGHSHVYWYRQLPEEGLKFMVYLQKENIIDESGMPKERFSAEFPKEGPSILRIQQVVRGDSAAYFCASSPGGRTYYEQYFGPGTRLTVT.

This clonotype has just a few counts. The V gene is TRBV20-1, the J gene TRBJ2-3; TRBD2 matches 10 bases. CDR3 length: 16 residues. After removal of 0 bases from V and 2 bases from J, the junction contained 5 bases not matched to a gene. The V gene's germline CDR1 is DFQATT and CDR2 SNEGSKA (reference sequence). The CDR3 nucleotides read TGCAGTGCTAGAGATAGGCTAGCGGGGGTCACAGATACGCAGTATTTT. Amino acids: CSARDRLAGVTDTQYF.